The table lists the clone carrying this T cell receptor beta chain with a few counts. Trimming removed 6 bases from V and 3 bases from J; junction bases left unmatched: 4. Germline lookup yields CDR1 SQVTM and CDR2 ANQGSEA. CDR3 size: 13 residues. These data belong to a study of blood T cell repertoires in COVID-19. The wider study: Samples taken during acute and convalescent COVID-19 were collected in the United States, Italy and Spain. The analysed material was cDNA or gDNA that came from T cells, B-cell-depleted T cells, or PBMCs.

The table came from immunoSEQ multiplex PCR; TCRdb's copy has only in-frame clones and leaves some out. Among around 100,000 clones, about 85% were seen once, and the ten largest hold about an eighth. The sequencing sample was made of peripheral blood. The chain combines TRBV29-1 with TRBJ2-3; 9 bases map to TRBD2. The TCR was taken from a human donor in a cohort sampled during active COVID-19. The CDR3 bases are TGCAGCGTCGAGGCGGGGGGGACAGATACGCAGTATTTT. This encodes CSVEAGGTDTQYF.